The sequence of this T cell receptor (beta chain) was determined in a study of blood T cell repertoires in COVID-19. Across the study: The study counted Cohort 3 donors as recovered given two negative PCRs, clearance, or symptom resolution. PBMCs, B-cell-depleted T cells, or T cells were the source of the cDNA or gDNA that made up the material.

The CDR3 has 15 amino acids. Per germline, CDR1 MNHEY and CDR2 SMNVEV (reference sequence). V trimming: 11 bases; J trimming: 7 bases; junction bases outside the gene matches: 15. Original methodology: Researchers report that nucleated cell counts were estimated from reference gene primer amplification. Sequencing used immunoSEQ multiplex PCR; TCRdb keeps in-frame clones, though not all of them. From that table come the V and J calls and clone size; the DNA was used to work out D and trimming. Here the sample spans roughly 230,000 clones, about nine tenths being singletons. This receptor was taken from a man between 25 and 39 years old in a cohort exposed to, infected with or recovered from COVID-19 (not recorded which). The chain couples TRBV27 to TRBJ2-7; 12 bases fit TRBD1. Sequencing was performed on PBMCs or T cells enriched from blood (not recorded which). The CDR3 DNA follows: TGTGCCTCTTCGGCGTGGGGACAGGGGGCGGCGGAGCAGTACTTC. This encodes CASSAWGQGAAEQYF.